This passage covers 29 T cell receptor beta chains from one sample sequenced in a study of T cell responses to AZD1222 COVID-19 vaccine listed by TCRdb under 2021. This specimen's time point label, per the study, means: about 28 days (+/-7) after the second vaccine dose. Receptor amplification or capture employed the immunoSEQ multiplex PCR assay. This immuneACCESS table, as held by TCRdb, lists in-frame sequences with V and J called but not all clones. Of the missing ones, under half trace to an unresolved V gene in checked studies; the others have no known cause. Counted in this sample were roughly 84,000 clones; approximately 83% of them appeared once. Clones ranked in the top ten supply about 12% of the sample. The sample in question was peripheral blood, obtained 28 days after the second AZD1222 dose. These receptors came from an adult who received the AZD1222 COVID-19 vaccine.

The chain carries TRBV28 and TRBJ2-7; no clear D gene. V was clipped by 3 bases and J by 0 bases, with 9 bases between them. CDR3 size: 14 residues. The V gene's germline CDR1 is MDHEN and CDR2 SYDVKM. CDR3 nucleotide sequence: TGTGCCAGCAGTTTGTGGCCCAGCTCCTACGAGCAGTACTTC. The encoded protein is CASSLWPSSYEQYF.

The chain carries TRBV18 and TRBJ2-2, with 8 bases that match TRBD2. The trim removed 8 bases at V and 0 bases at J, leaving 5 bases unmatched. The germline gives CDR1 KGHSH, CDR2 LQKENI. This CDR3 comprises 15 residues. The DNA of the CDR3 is TGTGCCAGCCACCGTAGCGGGACGAACACCGGGGAGCTGTTTTTT. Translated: CASHRSGTNTGELFF.

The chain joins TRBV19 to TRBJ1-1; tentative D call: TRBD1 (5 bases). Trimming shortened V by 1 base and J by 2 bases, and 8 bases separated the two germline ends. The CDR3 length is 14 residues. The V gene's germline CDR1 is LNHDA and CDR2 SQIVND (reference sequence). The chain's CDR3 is CASSIADRNTEAFF. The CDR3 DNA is TGTGCCAGTAGTATAGCTGACAGAAACACTGAAGCTTTCTTT.

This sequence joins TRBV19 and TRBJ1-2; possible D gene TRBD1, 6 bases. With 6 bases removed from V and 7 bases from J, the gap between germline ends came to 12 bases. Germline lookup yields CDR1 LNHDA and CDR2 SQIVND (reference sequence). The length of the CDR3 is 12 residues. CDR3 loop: CASRMRGGGYTF. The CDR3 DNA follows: TGTGCCAGTAGAATGAGGGGGGGTGGCTACACCTTC. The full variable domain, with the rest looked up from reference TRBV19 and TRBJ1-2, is DGGITQSPKYLFRKEGQNVTLSCEQNLNHDAMYWYRQDPGQGLRLIYYSQIVNDFQKGDIAEGYSVSREKKESFPLTVTSAQKNPTAFYLCASRMRGGGYTFGSGTRLTVV.

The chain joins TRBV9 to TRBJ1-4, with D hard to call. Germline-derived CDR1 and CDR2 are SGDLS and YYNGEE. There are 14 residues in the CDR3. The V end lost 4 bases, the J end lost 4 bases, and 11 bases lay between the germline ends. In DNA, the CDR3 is TGTGCCAGCAGCCCAAGCATGATTAATGAAAAACTGTTTTTT. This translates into CASSPSMINEKLFF.

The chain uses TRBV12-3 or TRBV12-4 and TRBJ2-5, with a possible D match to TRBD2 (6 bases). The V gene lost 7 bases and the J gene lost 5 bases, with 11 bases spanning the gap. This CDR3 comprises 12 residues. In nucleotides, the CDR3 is TGTGCCAGCACGGGAGAATTCGAGACCCAGTACTTC. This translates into CASTGEFETQYF.

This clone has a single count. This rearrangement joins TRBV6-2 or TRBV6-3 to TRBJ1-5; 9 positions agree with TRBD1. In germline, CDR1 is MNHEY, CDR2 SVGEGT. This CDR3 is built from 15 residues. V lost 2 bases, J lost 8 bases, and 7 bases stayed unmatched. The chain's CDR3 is CASSYGGTGIEPQHF. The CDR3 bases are TGTGCCAGCAGTTACGGTGGGACAGGGATTGAGCCCCAGCATTTT.

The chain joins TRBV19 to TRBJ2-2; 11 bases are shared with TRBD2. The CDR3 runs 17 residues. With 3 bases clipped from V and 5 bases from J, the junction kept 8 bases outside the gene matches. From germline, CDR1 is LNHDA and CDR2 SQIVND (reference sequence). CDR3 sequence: CASSMYSGRAWTGELFF. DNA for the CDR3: TGTGCCAGTAGTATGTATAGCGGGAGGGCCTGGACCGGGGAGCTGTTTTTT.

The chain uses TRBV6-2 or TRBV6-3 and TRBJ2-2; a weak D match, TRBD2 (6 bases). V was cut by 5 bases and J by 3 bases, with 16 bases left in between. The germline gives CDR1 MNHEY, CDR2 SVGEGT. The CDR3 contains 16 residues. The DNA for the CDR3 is TGTGCCAGCAGTAAGGGACTTTTGGGGGACACCGGGGAGCTGTTTTTT. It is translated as CASSKGLLGDTGELFF.

The CDR3 sequence is CASSSQGSGGTGELFF. The CDR3 DNA reads as TGTGCCAGCAGCTCTCAGGGGTCTGGGGGAACCGGGGAGCTGTTTTTT. The chain couples TRBV7-9 to TRBJ2-2; maybe TRBD1 (6 bases). The CDR3 spans 16 residues. Trimming removed 4 bases at V and 5 bases at J, with 17 bases between. Germline CDR1 and CDR2: SEHNR and FQNEAQ (reference sequence).

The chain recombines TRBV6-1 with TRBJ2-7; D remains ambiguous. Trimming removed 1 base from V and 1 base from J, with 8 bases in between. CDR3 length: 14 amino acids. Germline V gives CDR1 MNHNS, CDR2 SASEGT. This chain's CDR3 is CASSEVGVSYEQYV. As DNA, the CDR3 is TGTGCCAGCAGTGAAGTTGGGGTATCCTACGAGCAGTACGTC.

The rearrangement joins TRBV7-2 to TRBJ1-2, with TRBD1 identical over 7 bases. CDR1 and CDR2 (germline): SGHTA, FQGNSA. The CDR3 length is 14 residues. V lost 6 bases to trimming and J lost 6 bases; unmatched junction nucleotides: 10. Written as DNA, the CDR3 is TGTGCCAGCAGTTATACAGGGGAGGAAGATGGCTACACCTTC. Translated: CASSYTGEEDGYTF.

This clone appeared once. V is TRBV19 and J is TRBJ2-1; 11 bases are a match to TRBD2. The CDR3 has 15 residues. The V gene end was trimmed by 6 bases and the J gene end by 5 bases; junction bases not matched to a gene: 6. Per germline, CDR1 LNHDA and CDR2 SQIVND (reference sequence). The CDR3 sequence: CASSPTSGINNEQFF. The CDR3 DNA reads TGTGCCAGTAGCCCGACTAGCGGGATAAACAATGAGCAGTTCTTC.

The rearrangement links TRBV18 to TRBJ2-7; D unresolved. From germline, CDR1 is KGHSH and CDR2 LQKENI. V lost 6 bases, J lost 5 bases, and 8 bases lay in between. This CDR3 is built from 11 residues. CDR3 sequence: CASSSRDEQYF. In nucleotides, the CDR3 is TGTGCCAGCTCTTCCCGCGACGAGCAGTACTTC.

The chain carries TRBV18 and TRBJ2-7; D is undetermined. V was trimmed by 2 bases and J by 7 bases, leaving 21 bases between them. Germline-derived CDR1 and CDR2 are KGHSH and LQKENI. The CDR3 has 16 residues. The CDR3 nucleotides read TGTGCCAGCTCACCAAATGGTCGCGGAGTGCAAGGAGAGCAGTACTTC. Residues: CASSPNGRGVQGEQYF.

The CDR3 sequence is CASSYLSGGFTDTQYF. The CDR3 coding sequence is TGTGCCAGCAGTTACCTTTCTGGGGGATTCACAGATACGCAGTATTTT. This rearrangement joins TRBV6-5 to TRBJ2-3, with D tentatively TRBD1 or TRBD2 (5 bases each). CDR1 and CDR2 (germline): MNHEY, SVGAGI. V lost 2 bases to trimming and J lost 2 bases, with 14 bases between them. This CDR3 has 16 amino acids.

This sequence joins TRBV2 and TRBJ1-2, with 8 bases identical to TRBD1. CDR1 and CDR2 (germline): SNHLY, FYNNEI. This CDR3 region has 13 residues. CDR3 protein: CATTGGPNYGYTF. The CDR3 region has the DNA TGTGCAACTACAGGGGGGCCTAACTATGGCTACACCTTC.

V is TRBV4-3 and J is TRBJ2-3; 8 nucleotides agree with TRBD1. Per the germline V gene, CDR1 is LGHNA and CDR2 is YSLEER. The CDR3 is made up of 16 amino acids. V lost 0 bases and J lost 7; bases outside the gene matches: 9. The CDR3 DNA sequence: TGCGCCAGCAGCCAAGAGGGTGGGGCAGGGGGCAATACGCAGTATTTT. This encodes CASSQEGGAGGNTQYF.

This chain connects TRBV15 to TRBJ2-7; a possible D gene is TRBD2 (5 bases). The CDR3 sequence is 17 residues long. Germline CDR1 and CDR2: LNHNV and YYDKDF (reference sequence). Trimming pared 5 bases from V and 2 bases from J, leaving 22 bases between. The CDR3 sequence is CATSPRPRADPTYEQYF. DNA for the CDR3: TGTGCCACCAGCCCCCGCCCCCGAGCGGACCCCACCTACGAGCAGTACTTC. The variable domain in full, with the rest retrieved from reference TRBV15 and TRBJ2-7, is DAMVIQNPRYQVTQFGKPVTLSCSQTLNHNVMYWYQQKSSQAPKLLFHYYDKDFNNEADTPDNFQSRRPNTSFCFLDIRSPGLGDTAMYLCATSPRPRADPTYEQYFGPGTRLTVT.

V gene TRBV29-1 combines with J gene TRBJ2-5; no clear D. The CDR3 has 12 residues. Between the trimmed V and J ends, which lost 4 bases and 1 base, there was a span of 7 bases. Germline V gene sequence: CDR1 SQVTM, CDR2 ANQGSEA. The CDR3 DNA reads TGCAGCGTTGTTGGGTTCCAAGAGACCCAGTACTTC. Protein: CSVVGFQETQYF. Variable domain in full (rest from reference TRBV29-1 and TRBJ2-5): SAVISQKPSRDICQRGTSLTIQCQVDSQVTMMFWYRQQPGQSLTLIATANQGSEATYESGFVIDKFPISRPNLTFSTLTVSNMSPEDSSIYLCSVVGFQETQYFGPGTRLLVL.

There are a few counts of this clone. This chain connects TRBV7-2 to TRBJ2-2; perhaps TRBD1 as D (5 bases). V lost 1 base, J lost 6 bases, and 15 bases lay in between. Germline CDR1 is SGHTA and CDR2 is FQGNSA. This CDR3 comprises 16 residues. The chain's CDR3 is CASSLEGTGVSGELFF. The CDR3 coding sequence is TGTGCCAGCAGCTTAGAAGGAACAGGCGTATCCGGGGAGCTGTTTTTT.

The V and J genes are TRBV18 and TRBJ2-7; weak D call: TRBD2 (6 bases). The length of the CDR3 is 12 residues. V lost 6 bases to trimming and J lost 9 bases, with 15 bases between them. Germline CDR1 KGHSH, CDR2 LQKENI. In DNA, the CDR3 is TGTGCCAGCTCCTCCCGGGGGACGGGGCAGTACTTC. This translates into CASSSRGTGQYF.

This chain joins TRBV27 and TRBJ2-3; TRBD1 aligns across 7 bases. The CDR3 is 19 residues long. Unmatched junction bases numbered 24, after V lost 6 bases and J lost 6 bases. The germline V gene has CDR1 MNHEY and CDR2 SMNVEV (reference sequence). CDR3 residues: CASSPILPTMTGLKDTQYF. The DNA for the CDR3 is TGTGCCAGCAGCCCCATTCTCCCAACCATGACAGGGTTGAAGGATACGCAGTATTTT.

The CDR3 is CASSITSGRDTQYF. In nucleotides, the CDR3 is TGTGCCAGTAGTATTACTAGCGGGAGAGATACGCAGTATTTT. The gene calls are TRBV19 and TRBJ2-3; 11 positions match TRBD2. V lost 3 bases to trimming and J lost 5 bases; unmatched junction nucleotides: 1. The V gene's germline CDR1 is LNHDA and CDR2 SQIVND (reference sequence). There are 14 residues in the CDR3. Drawing the rest from reference TRBV19 and TRBJ2-3, the complete variable domain is DGGITQSPKYLFRKEGQNVTLSCEQNLNHDAMYWYRQDPGQGLRLIYYSQIVNDFQKGDIAEGYSVSREKKESFPLTVTSAQKNPTAFYLCASSITSGRDTQYFGPGTRLTVL.

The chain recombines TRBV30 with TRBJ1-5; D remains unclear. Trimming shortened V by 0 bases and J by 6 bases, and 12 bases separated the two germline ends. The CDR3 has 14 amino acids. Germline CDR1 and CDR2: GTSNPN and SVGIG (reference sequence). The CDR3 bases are TGTGCCTGGAGTGTAAAAGGTAGCGGTCAGCCCCAGCATTTT. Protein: CAWSVKGSGQPQHF.

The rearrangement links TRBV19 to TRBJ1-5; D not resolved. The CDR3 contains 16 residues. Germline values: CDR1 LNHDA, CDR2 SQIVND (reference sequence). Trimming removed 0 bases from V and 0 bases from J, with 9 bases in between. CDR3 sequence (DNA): TGTGCCAGTAGTATAGAGGGGAGAGTTAGCAATCAGCCCCAGCATTTT. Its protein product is CASSIEGRVSNQPQHF.

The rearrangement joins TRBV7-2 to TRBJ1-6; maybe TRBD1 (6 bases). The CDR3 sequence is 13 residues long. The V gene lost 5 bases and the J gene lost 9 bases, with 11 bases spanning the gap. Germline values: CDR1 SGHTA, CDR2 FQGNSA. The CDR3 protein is CASSQGGGSPLHF. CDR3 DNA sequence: TGTGCCAGCAGCCAAGGGGGTGGTTCACCCCTCCACTTT.

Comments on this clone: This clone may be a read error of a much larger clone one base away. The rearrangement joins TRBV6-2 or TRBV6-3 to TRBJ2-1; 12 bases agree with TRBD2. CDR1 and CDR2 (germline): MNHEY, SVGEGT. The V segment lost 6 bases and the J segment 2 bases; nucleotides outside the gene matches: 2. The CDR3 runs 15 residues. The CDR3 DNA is TGTGCCAGCAGACCTAGCGGGGGGGCCTACAATGAGCAGTTCTTC. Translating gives CASRPSGGAYNEQFF.

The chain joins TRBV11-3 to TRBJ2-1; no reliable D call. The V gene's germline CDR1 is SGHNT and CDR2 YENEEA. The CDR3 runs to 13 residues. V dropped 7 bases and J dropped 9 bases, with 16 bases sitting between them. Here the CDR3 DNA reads TGTGCCAGCAAGAAGCCCTTTCGAGGTGAGCAGTTCTTC. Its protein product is CASKKPFRGEQFF.